The 20 T cell receptor beta chains below were found in one sample sequenced in a study of blood T cell repertoires in COVID-19. The data were produced by immunoSEQ multiplex PCR, yet TCRdb's version contains in-frame clones alone and is incomplete. The sample holds about 180,000 clones, under 85% seen once. Sequenced material: peripheral blood. The origin of the receptors is a human donor in a cohort sampled during active COVID-19.

The chain recombines TRBV9 with TRBJ1-1; 9 nucleotides align to TRBD1. Germline CDR1 and CDR2: SGDLS and YYNGEE. Trimming took 2 bases from V and 0 from J; bases not matched to a gene: 5. The CDR3 runs 16 residues. The CDR3 sequence is CASSVTGGFVNTEAFF. The CDR3 DNA follows: TGTGCCAGCAGCGTGACAGGGGGTTTTGTGAACACTGAAGCTTTCTTT.

This clone appeared once. The rearrangement joins TRBV5-6 to TRBJ1-6; D call uncertain. Trimming pared 2 bases from V and 4 bases from J, leaving 10 bases between. The CDR3 contains 15 residues. Germline CDR1 and CDR2: SGHDT and YYEEEE. The CDR3 sequence is CASSFGEGYNSPLHF. The DNA for the CDR3 is TGTGCCAGCAGCTTCGGTGAGGGTTATAATTCACCCCTCCACTTT.

This chain uses TRBV7-9 with TRBJ2-7, with D tentatively TRBD2 (6 bases). The germline V gene has CDR1 SEHNR and CDR2 FQNEAQ (reference sequence). The V end lost 1 base, the J end lost 2 bases, and 18 bases lay between the germline ends. The CDR3 loop spans 17 amino acids. The CDR3, as DNA: TGTGCCAGCAGCTTAGATGGGGGACTTGGGGTCCCCTACGAGCAGTACTTC. Its translation: CASSLDGGLGVPYEQYF.

This clone was found once. The chain is built from TRBV18 and TRBJ2-5, with TRBD2 matching over 8 bases. The germline gives CDR1 KGHSH, CDR2 LQKENI. Trimming took 3 bases from V and 4 from J; bases not matched to a gene: 10. CDR3 length: 16 residues. CDR3 region: CASSPALAGEGETQYF. CDR3 nucleotides: TGTGCCAGCTCACCGGCTCTAGCGGGCGAAGGAGAGACCCAGTACTTC.

This clone turned up a few times. V is TRBV10-1 and J is TRBJ2-2; D might be TRBD1 (6 bases). CDR3 size: 17 residues. V gave up 2 bases and J gave up 2 bases, with 15 bases separating them. The germline V gene encodes CDR1 WNHNN and CDR2 SYGVQD (reference sequence). The CDR3 DNA reads TGCGCCAGCAGTGAGGGGAAGAGGACAGACAACACCGGGGAGCTGTTTTTT. Amino acids: CASSEGKRTDNTGELFF.

The rearrangement joins TRBV11-2 to TRBJ2-7, with TRBD1 matching 7 bases. This CDR3 comprises 17 residues. The trim removed 5 bases at V and 1 base at J, leaving 14 bases unmatched. The germline CDR1 and CDR2 sequences are SGHAT and FQNNGV. DNA for the CDR3: TGTGCCAGCAGCACCAATTGGGGACAGCAATCGTCCTACGAGCAGTACTTC. It codes for CASSTNWGQQSSYEQYF. Full variable domain (rest looked up from reference TRBV11-2 and TRBJ2-7): EAGVAQSPRYKIIEKRQSVAFWCNPISGHATLYWYQQILGQGPKLLIQFQNNGVVDDSQLPKDRFSAERLKGVDSTLKIQPAKLEDSAVYLCASSTNWGQQSSYEQYFGPGTRLTVT.

The J gene is TRBJ2-5, the V gene TRBV18; TRBD1 is a possible D gene (5 bases). Germline loops: CDR1 KGHSH, CDR2 LQKENI. The CDR3 is made up of 14 amino acids. Deletions cut 3 bases from V and 5 bases from J, with 13 bases between. CDR3 sequence reads: CASSPGLTAETQYF. The CDR3 DNA sequence: TGTGCCAGCTCACCGGGCCTGACAGCCGAGACCCAGTACTTC. Variable domain in full (rest from reference TRBV18 and TRBJ2-5): NAGVMQNPRHLVRRRGQEARLRCSPMKGHSHVYWYRQLPEEGLKFMVYLQKENIIDESGMPKERFSAEFPKEGPSILRIQQVVRGDSAAYFCASSPGLTAETQYFGPGTRLLVL.

This clone appeared once. The chain uses TRBV19 and TRBJ1-1; tentative D call: TRBD1 (5 bases). Germline loops: CDR1 LNHDA, CDR2 SQIVND (reference sequence). V dropped 5 bases and J dropped 1 base, with 8 bases sitting between them. This CDR3 is 13 amino acids long. The CDR3 loop reads CASSSTGNTEAFF. DNA for the CDR3: TGTGCCAGTAGTTCAACAGGGAACACTGAAGCTTTCTTT. The variable domain in full, completed from reference TRBV19 and TRBJ1-1, reads DGGITQSPKYLFRKEGQNVTLSCEQNLNHDAMYWYRQDPGQGLRLIYYSQIVNDFQKGDIAEGYSVSREKKESFPLTVTSAQKNPTAFYLCASSSTGNTEAFFGQGTRLTVV.

The V and J genes are TRBV10-3 and TRBJ1-2, with 10 bases matching TRBD1. V lost 7 bases and J lost 4; bases outside the gene matches: 9. The CDR3 is 15 residues long. CDR1 and CDR2 from the germline V gene are ENHRY and SYGVKD. The CDR3 protein is CAITESTGGGYGYTF. DNA for the CDR3: TGTGCCATCACCGAGTCGACAGGGGGCGGCTATGGCTACACCTTC.

This clone has only one observation. The chain uses TRBV19 and TRBJ2-1, with D possibly TRBD1 on 6 matching bases. This CDR3 comprises 16 residues. V gave up 5 bases and J gave up 3 bases, with 17 bases separating them. Germline V CDR1 and CDR2: LNHDA, SQIVND (reference sequence). CDR3 loop: CASSPRSRGIYNEQFF. In DNA form, the CDR3 reads TGTGCCAGTAGTCCCCGGAGCAGGGGAATCTACAATGAGCAGTTCTTC. Drawing the rest from reference TRBV19 and TRBJ2-1, the complete variable domain is DGGITQSPKYLFRKEGQNVTLSCEQNLNHDAMYWYRQDPGQGLRLIYYSQIVNDFQKGDIAEGYSVSREKKESFPLTVTSAQKNPTAFYLCASSPRSRGIYNEQFFGPGTRLTVL.

The rearrangement joins TRBV7-3 to TRBJ2-7, with D possibly matching TRBD2 (6 bases). This CDR3 has 15 residues. The V gene lost 3 bases and the J gene lost 0 bases, with 12 bases spanning the gap. Per the germline V gene, CDR1 is SGHTA and CDR2 is FQGTGA. The DNA of the CDR3 is TGTGCCAGCAGCTTGGGTGGCGGGGACTCCTACGAGCAGTACTTC. Residues: CASSLGGGDSYEQYF.

The rearrangement links TRBV5-6 to TRBJ1-2; TRBD1 might be the D (6 bases). V lost 9 bases and J lost 7, with 16 bases in between. The CDR3 runs 12 residues. Looked up from germline, CDR1 is SGHDT and CDR2 is YYEEEE. CDR3 coding DNA: TGTGCCACCGCAACAGGGTCGGTTGGCTACACCTTC. This encodes CATATGSVGYTF.

The CDR3 region is CASSESGAGTSGGKGYF. For the CDR3, the DNA is TGCGCCAGCAGTGAGTCAGGAGCCGGGACTAGCGGGGGAAAGGGGTACTTC. V is TRBV10-2 and J is TRBJ2-7; 14 bases map to TRBD2. The CDR3 is 17 amino acids. The germline CDR1 and CDR2 sequences are WSHSY and SAAADI. V lost 0 bases, J lost 12 bases, and 13 bases stayed unmatched.

This sequence joins TRBV5-1 and TRBJ1-4; no definite D call. CDR3 size: 17 residues. Germline lookup yields CDR1 SGHRS and CDR2 YFSETQ. The V and J ends lost 0 bases and 3 bases respectively, with 15 bases between them. The CDR3 protein is CASSLGPAGSANEKLFF. The CDR3 DNA reads TGCGCCAGCAGCTTGGGGCCCGCCGGGTCTGCTAATGAAAAACTGTTTTTT.

The rearrangement links TRBV5-1 to TRBJ1-1; D possibly corresponds to TRBD1 (5 bases). CDR3 size: 16 residues. V dropped 4 bases and J dropped 1 base, with 17 bases sitting between them. The V gene's germline CDR1 is SGHRS and CDR2 YFSETQ. CDR3 loop: CASSGRDGRPNTEAFF. The CDR3 coding sequence is TGCGCCAGCAGCGGCCGGGACGGGAGACCGAACACTGAAGCTTTCTTT. Filled out from reference TRBV5-1 and TRBJ1-1, the complete variable domain reads KAGVTQTPRYLIKTRGQQVTLSCSPISGHRSVSWYQQTPGQGLQFLFEYFSETQRNKGNFPGRFSGRQFSNSRSEMNVSTLELGDSALYLCASSGRDGRPNTEAFFGQGTRLTVV.

The CDR3 coding sequence is TGTGCCAGCAGCGTAGGGGGGGACTCCTACAATGAGCAGTTCTTC. This encodes CASSVGGDSYNEQFF. The genes are TRBV9 and TRBJ2-1, with D possibly matching TRBD2 (6 bases). Germline V gene data show CDR1 as SGDLS and CDR2 as YYNGEE. CDR3 size: 15 residues. V shed 0 bases and J shed 0 bases, with 7 bases lying between them.

This sequence joins TRBV3-1 (or the pseudogene TRBV3-2) and TRBJ1-3; D is ambiguous. Germline CDR1 and CDR2: LGHDT and YNNKEL (reference sequence). V was clipped by 5 bases and J by 3 bases, with 14 bases between them. The length of the CDR3 is 15 residues. The CDR3 bases are TGTGCCAGCAGCTACCCACCGGGAGGTGGAAACACCATATATTTT. Translated: CASSYPPGGGNTIYF.

This clone showed up just once. The CDR3 loop reads CASSEGTGTYEQYF. CDR3 nucleotides: TGTGCCAGCAGTGAAGGGACAGGGACCTACGAGCAGTACTTC. The J gene is TRBJ2-7, the V gene TRBV6-1; TRBD1 matches 8 bases. V lost 1 base, J lost 2 bases, and 1 base stayed unmatched. This CDR3 is built from 14 residues. Germline CDR1 is MNHNS and CDR2 is SASEGT.

The chain carries TRBV7-8 and TRBJ1-5; 8 bases line up with TRBD1. There are 14 residues in the CDR3. V was clipped by 4 bases and J by 4 bases; unmatched bases: 3. Per the germline V gene, CDR1 is SGHVS and CDR2 is FQNEAQ. CDR3 coding DNA: TGTGCCAGCAGCTCACACAGGGGGAATCAGCCCCAGCATTTT. This translates into CASSSHRGNQPQHF.

CDR3 bases: TGTGCCACCAGTGATTTGAGGGGCAGGGAGCAGTTCTTC. Its protein is CATSDLRGREQFF. The V gene is TRBV24-1, the J gene TRBJ2-1, with a tentative D call TRBD1 (5 bases). This CDR3 spans 13 amino acids. Germline CDR1 reads KGHDR; CDR2 reads SFDVKD. Deletions cut 0 bases from V and 10 bases from J, with 9 bases between.